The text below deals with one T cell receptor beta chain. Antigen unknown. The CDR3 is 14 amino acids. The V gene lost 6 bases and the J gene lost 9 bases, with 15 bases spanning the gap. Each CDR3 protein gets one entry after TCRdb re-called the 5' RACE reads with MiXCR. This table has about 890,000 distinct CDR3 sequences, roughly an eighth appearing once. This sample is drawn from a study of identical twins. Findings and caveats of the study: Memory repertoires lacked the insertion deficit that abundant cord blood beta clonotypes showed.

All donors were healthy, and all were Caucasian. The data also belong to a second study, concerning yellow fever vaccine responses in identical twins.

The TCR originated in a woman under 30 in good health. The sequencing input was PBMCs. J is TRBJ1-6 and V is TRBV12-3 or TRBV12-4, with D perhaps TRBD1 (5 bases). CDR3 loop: CASSPPGYGSPLHF. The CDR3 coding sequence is TGTGCCAGCAGCCCCCCAGGGTACGGTTCACCCCTCCACTTT.